The present T cell receptor beta chain was sequenced within a study of T-cell reconstitution after alpha-beta-depleted transplantation in children. The TCRbeta library was prepared with unique molecular identifiers. TCRdb re-called the PCR reads through MiXCR, storing one row per CDR3 protein. The sample shows approximately 400,000 distinct CDR3 sequences, around 9.9% of them seen only once. Germline loops: CDR1 SNHLY, CDR2 FYNNEI. Trimming pared 0 bases from V and 6 bases from J, leaving 11 bases between. The CDR3 is made up of 15 amino acids. The clonotype was recovered from a human donor who donated a stem cell graft to a child with acute myeloid leukemia. This chain joins TRBV2 and TRBJ1-4, with unresolved D. This material consisted of PBMCs from the stem cell graft donor, taken from the stem cell graft. CDR3 in amino acids: CASSEAYRFDEKLFF. In DNA, the CDR3 is TGTGCCAGCAGTGAAGCTTATAGGTTTGATGAAAAACTGTTTTTT. Looking up the rest from reference TRBV2 and TRBJ1-4 gives the full variable domain: EPEVTQTPSHQVTQMGQEVILRCVPISNHLYFYWYRQILGQKVEFLVSFYNNEISEKSEIFDDQFSVERPDGSNFTLKIRSTKLEDSAMYFCASSEAYRFDEKLFFGSGTQLSVL.